Here is one T cell receptor beta chain with its context. The antigen remains unidentified. These data are taken from a study of follicular helper T cells after annual influenza vaccination. The time point denotes: 2015-2016 season, pre-vaccination. Before and after seasonal inactivated influenza vaccination, adults gave blood for sorting CD4 subsets for sequencing. Donors with HIV/AIDS, active malignancy, immunomodulators or active illness were excluded. Libraries were prepared by immunoSEQ multiplex PCR; TCRdb keeps only in-frame clonotypes and omits some of them. The sample contains 9,500 to 12,000 clones, approximately 81% of which appear only once. Notes on the study in general: ICOS+CD38+ cTfh clonality change tracked circulating plasmablast frequency change.

This clonotype was sampled from an adult who received the influenza vaccine. The sample here was CXCR5+ CD38- circulating T follicular helper cells from blood, taken on the day of influenza vaccination. Subset: circulating Tfh, non-naive CD4+CXCR5+PD-1+ (ICOS+CD38+ or ICOS-CD38-).

The CDR3 region has the DNA TGTGCCAGCAGCCGCGAATCGGGAACCCTCCACTTT. It specifies CASSRESGTLHF. The chain links TRBV5-4 to TRBJ1-6; D is undetermined. Per germline, CDR1 SGHNT and CDR2 YYREEE (reference sequence). The germline V and J ends were trimmed by 4 bases and 14 bases, with 13 bases remaining between them. This CDR3 has 12 amino acids.